The 2 T cell receptor beta chains below come from one sample, sequenced in a study of vaccination effects on CD4 cells after COVID-19. The repertoire was sequenced with immunoSEQ multiplex PCR; TCRdb's copy has only in-frame clones and lacks some. The sample includes tens of thousands of clones, about 74% seen only once; the top ten take about 1.4%. For these TCRs, the target antigens are not known. Pools of viral peptides were used by the ViraFEST assay to expand antigen-specific CD4+ T cells ahead of sequencing. Once cultured for nine to ten days, the cells underwent separation to obtain CD4+ T cells. Subjects were given two BNT162b2 or mRNA-1273 vaccine doses. Sequenced material: CD4+ T cells from PBMCs cultured with HCoV-229E spike peptides, taken after COVID-19 vaccination. The source is a human donor who received a COVID-19 vaccine.

A note on this clone: Mismatch with germline at one junction end may stem from a read error. The chain employs TRBV27 and TRBJ1-1, with 8 bases fitting TRBD1. CDR3 length equals 11 residues. CDR1 is MNHEY and CDR2 is SMNVEV in the germline V gene (reference sequence). CDR3 DNA sequence: TGTGCCAGGTGGGACAGGATGACCGAGGGCTTT. This codes for CARWDRMTEGF.

The V gene is TRBV7-2, the J gene TRBJ2-7; no clear D gene. The CDR3 runs to 13 residues. Trimming shortened V by 1 base and J by 3 bases, and 7 bases separated the two germline ends. Germline-derived CDR1 and CDR2 are SGHTA and FQGNSA. The CDR3 sequence: CASSLGTVYEQYV. The CDR3 DNA reads as TGTGCCAGCAGCTTAGGAACCGTCTACGAGCAGTACGTC.